Presented here are 20 T cell receptor beta chains from one specimen sequenced in a study of regulatory T cells. Primers: 52 TRBV forward and 13 TRBJ reverse. TCRdb's copy holds only in-frame clones and misses some; the assay was immunoSEQ multiplex PCR. The data show 15,000 or so clones, with under 95% seen just once and 25% to 35% held by the top ten. The specimen was CD8+ T cells sorted from blood. The origin of the receptors is a person under 30 with CD3G deficiency.

The chain has TRBV11-2 and TRBJ2-7; D is unresolved. The CDR3 spans 14 residues. V was trimmed by 5 bases and J by 0 bases, leaving 11 bases between them. CDR1 is SGHAT, CDR2 FQNNGV, per germline. CDR3 bases: TGTGCCAGCAGCCCGGGTGGTAGCTCCTACGAGCAGTACTTC. Its translation: CASSPGGSSYEQYF. Full variable domain (remainder filled in from reference TRBV11-2 and TRBJ2-7): EAGVAQSPRYKIIEKRQSVAFWCNPISGHATLYWYQQILGQGPKLLIQFQNNGVVDDSQLPKDRFSAERLKGVDSTLKIQPAKLEDSAVYLCASSPGGSSYEQYFGPGTRLTVT.

The V call is TRBV11-2, the J call TRBJ2-1, with 9 nucleotides matching TRBD1. V was clipped by 5 bases and J by 7 bases; unmatched bases: 12. Germline CDR1 SGHAT, CDR2 FQNNGV. This CDR3 comprises 16 residues. The DNA of the CDR3 is TGTGCCAGCAGCACACCTTCGACAGGGGGGGCGAATGAGCAGTTCTTC. Protein sequence: CASSTPSTGGANEQFF.

This chain links TRBV7-6 with TRBJ1-2, with TRBD1 matching 9 bases. J was trimmed by 4 bases and V by 0 bases; bases with no gene match: 6. Germline V gives CDR1 SGHVS, CDR2 FNYEAQ. This CDR3 is built from 16 residues. The CDR3 DNA sequence: TGTGCCAGCAGCTTAGCGGGGACAGGGAGCCCCTATGGCTACACCTTC. As protein: CASSLAGTGSPYGYTF.

This chain connects TRBV14 to TRBJ2-3; D remains unclear. This CDR3 is built from 12 residues. The germline V and J ends were trimmed by 5 bases and 3 bases, with 6 bases remaining between them. CDR1 and CDR2 (germline): SGHDN, FVKESK. The CDR3 region has the DNA TGTGCCAGCAGCTATGATACAGATACGCAGTATTTT. It translates to CASSYDTDTQYF.

The V and J genes are TRBV9 and TRBJ1-1; TRBD1 matches 7 bases. The CDR3 consists of 13 residues. After removal of 4 bases from V and 12 bases from J, the junction contained 12 bases not matched to a gene. CDR1 and CDR2 (germline): SGDLS, YYNGEE. The CDR3 region has the DNA TGTGCCAGCAGCTTCCGGGACAGCGGGTCTACTTTCTTT. Translating it yields CASSFRDSGSTFF.

J is TRBJ1-1 and V is TRBV28; 7 bases map to TRBD1. The germline V gene encodes CDR1 MDHEN and CDR2 SYDVKM. The CDR3 consists of 15 residues. J gave up 1 base and V 5 bases, and 7 bases lay outside the gene matches. CDR3 sequence reads: CASSPRQGQNTEAFF. In DNA, the CDR3 is TGTGCCAGCAGTCCCCGACAGGGCCAGAACACTGAAGCTTTCTTT.

The chain is built from TRBV18 and TRBJ2-2, with 7 nucleotides matching TRBD2. Losses at the gene ends were 10 bases for V and 11 bases for J; bases not matched to a gene: 10. Germline-derived CDR1 and CDR2 are KGHSH and LQKENI. This CDR3 contains 12 residues. CDR3: CAIRPAGPELFF. CDR3 DNA: TGTGCCATCCGACCAGCGGGACCCGAGCTGTTTTTT.

The J gene is TRBJ1-5, the V gene TRBV7-6; 9 nucleotides match TRBD1. Germline V gene lookup returns CDR1 SGHVS and CDR2 FNYEAQ. This CDR3 comprises 16 residues. Losses at the gene ends were 3 bases for V and 7 bases for J; bases not matched to a gene: 10. CDR3 sequence: CASSFFPGQGGQPQHF. The CDR3 DNA sequence: TGTGCCAGCAGCTTTTTCCCGGGACAGGGAGGCCAGCCCCAGCATTTT.

The rearrangement uses TRBV5-1 and TRBJ1-1; TRBD1 matches at 8 bases. The CDR3 has 13 residues. Germline assignment: CDR1 SGHRS and CDR2 YFSETQ. V lost 7 bases and J lost 5; bases outside the gene matches: 7. CDR3 DNA sequence: TGCGCCAGCGGCAGACAGGGGACGACTGAAGCTTTCTTT. Its protein is CASGRQGTTEAFF.

This chain links TRBV6-9 with TRBJ1-1; D is perhaps TRBD1 (5 bases). The length of the CDR3 is 14 residues. The V and J ends lost 2 bases and 2 bases respectively, with 9 bases between them. Germline V gives CDR1 MNHGY, CDR2 SVAAGI. The CDR3 loop reads CASSYGTVNTEAFF. In DNA form, the CDR3 reads TGTGCCAGCAGTTATGGGACGGTTAACACTGAAGCTTTCTTT.

V usage is TRBV6-1 and J usage is TRBJ2-7; TRBD2 matches at 9 bases. After removal of 2 bases from V and 0 bases from J, the junction contained 11 bases not matched to a gene. The CDR3 sequence is 18 residues long. Germline-derived CDR1 and CDR2 are MNHNS and SASEGT. CDR3 residues: CASSEWVLAGISSYEQYF. The CDR3 DNA sequence: TGTGCCAGCAGTGAATGGGTGCTAGCGGGGATTAGCTCCTACGAGCAGTACTTC.

In this sample, this clone turned up a few times. The gene calls are TRBV5-5 and TRBJ1-6; a possible D gene is TRBD1 (5 bases). From germline, CDR1 is SGHKS and CDR2 YYEKEE (reference sequence). The CDR3 is 13 amino acids. The V gene lost 7 bases and the J gene lost 10 bases, with 15 bases spanning the gap. In nucleotides, the CDR3 is TGTGCCAGCTTCCTCGGTGGGGCCTCACCCCTCCACTTT. It translates to CASFLGGASPLHF. The variable domain in full, completed from reference TRBV5-5 and TRBJ1-6, reads DAGVTQSPTHLIKTRGQQVTLRCSPISGHKSVSWYQQVLGQGPQFIFQYYEKEERGRGNFPDRFSARQFPNYSSELNVNALLLGDSALYLCASFLGGASPLHFGNGTRLTVT.

Concerning this clone: At the DNA level, this CDR3 is encoded by other sequences in the same sample as well. This chain joins TRBV19 and TRBJ1-5; D perhaps matches TRBD1 (6 bases). CDR3 length equals 15 residues. V shed 3 bases and J shed 4 bases, with 13 bases lying between them. Germline V gene lookup returns CDR1 LNHDA and CDR2 SQIVND (reference sequence). CDR3 amino acids: CASSIGLRGNQPQHF. CDR3 coding DNA: TGTGCCAGTAGTATTGGGCTCAGGGGAAATCAGCCCCAGCATTTT.

V and J are TRBV13 and TRBJ2-2; 13 nucleotides line up with TRBD2. Germline lookup yields CDR1 PRHDT and CDR2 FYEKMQ (reference sequence). Trimming cost V 4 bases and J 6 bases; bases outside gene matches: 5. The CDR3 has 16 residues. The CDR3 DNA sequence: TGTGCCAGCAGCTCTCCGGGACTAGCGGGGTCCGGGGAGCTGTTTTTT. It yields the protein CASSSPGLAGSGELFF.

The rearrangement uses TRBV19 and TRBJ2-3, with D perhaps matching TRBD2 (6 bases). This CDR3 is 13 amino acids long. CDR1 is LNHDA and CDR2 is SQIVND in the germline V gene (reference sequence). Trimming took 9 bases from V and 0 from J, leaving 10 bases between them. CDR3 nucleotides: TGTGCCAGCGGGACTTCGAGCACAGATACGCAGTATTTT. As protein: CASGTSSTDTQYF.

The chain couples TRBV9 to TRBJ1-1; D perhaps matches TRBD1 (5 bases). Germline assignment: CDR1 SGDLS and CDR2 YYNGEE. Trimming took 4 bases from V and 5 from J, leaving 12 bases between them. This CDR3 is 13 amino acids long. The CDR3 coding sequence is TGTGCCAGCAGCCATACCGGGGGAACTGAAGCTTTCTTT. It yields the protein CASSHTGGTEAFF.

The rearrangement uses TRBV30 and TRBJ2-7; no clear D. Germline V gene lookup returns CDR1 GTSNPN and CDR2 SVGIG (reference sequence). Between the trimmed V and J ends, which lost 1 base and 3 bases, there was a span of 13 bases. The CDR3 spans 14 residues. This CDR3 reads CAWSAIYRNYEQYF. DNA for the CDR3: TGTGCCTGGAGTGCGATCTACCGAAACTACGAGCAGTACTTC.

J is TRBJ2-5 and V is TRBV27, with D perhaps matching TRBD1 or TRBD2 (5 bases each). V lost 6 bases and J 0 bases, leaving 11 bases between the germline ends. This CDR3 contains 14 residues. In germline, CDR1 is MNHEY, CDR2 SMNVEV (reference sequence). The CDR3 region is CASRPWDDQETQYF. The CDR3 DNA is TGTGCCAGCAGGCCGTGGGACGACCAAGAGACCCAGTACTTC.

This sequence joins TRBV7-9 and TRBJ2-1, with TRBD2 identical over 8 bases. The germline V gene has CDR1 SEHNR and CDR2 FQNEAQ (reference sequence). V gave up 3 bases and J gave up 6 bases; unmatched junction bases: 7. CDR3 length equals 15 residues. CDR3 sequence: CASSFGAGEANEQFF. The CDR3 DNA reads as TGTGCCAGCAGCTTTGGAGCGGGAGAGGCCAATGAGCAGTTCTTC.

V gene TRBV7-9 combines with J gene TRBJ2-2; D gene uncertain. The CDR3 runs to 16 residues. Germline CDR1 and CDR2: SEHNR and FQNEAQ (reference sequence). V was pared by 1 base and J by 8 bases, with 17 bases between. Here the CDR3 reads CASSLGTAQPGGELFF. CDR3 DNA: TGTGCCAGCAGCTTAGGGACCGCTCAGCCTGGGGGGGAGCTGTTTTTT.